The entry that follows covers one T cell receptor beta chain sequence. Which antigen it targets is not known. No base quality values were provided; no much bigger clone lies one nucleotide off. This entry belongs to a study of blood T cell repertoires in COVID-19 (dated by TCRdb to 2020 to 2021). Background on the whole study: Collaborator samples came from the United States, Italy and Spain and covered acute and convalescent phases of COVID-19. The prospective study material was composed of cDNA or gDNA derived from T cells, B-cell-depleted T cells, or PBMCs. The dataset comprised deeply sampled blood TCRbeta repertoires from subjects exposed to, actively infected with, or recovered from COVID-19. The repertoires were made available in a free public database intended to serve as a resource for research on the immune response to SARS-CoV-2. Samples were obtained from the ongoing ImmuneRACE study (first 160 participants) and from over 1,000 subjects provided by 6 global collaborators. A de-identified subject ID, COVID-19 status, age in years and sex were almost always included in the sample metadata. Where HLA class I and class II types were available, the types were taken from metadata supplied by the sample provider, not from assay-based typing. Study-level results and caveats: The amount of clinical and demographic metadata varied by source and participant and was provided uncurated.

The collaborating institutions used their own protocols to collect whole blood in K2EDTA tubes. For TCRbeta analysis, collaborators shipped samples in one of three forms: frozen whole blood, isolated PBMCs, or DNA extracted from either of those sample types. TCRbeta CDR3 regions were amplified from genomic DNA by means of the immunoSEQ Assay, a bias-controlled multiplex PCR. The original methods were these. Within the assay, amplification of reference gene primers was used to estimate how many nucleated cells each sample contained. Sequence reads were collapsed and filtered to measure the absolute abundance of every unique TCRbeta CDR3 rearrangement. For each sample, productive Simpson clonality was calculated as the square root of Simpson's diversity index over productive rearrangements. The table comes from immuneACCESS by way of TCRdb, which keeps in-frame sequences with V and J called. Part of the clones is missing from these tables; in studies checked, under half for an unresolved V gene and the rest for unknown reasons. V and J calls plus clone size are reproduced from that table; the DNA served to infer D and trimming. Recorded for this sample are roughly 49,000 clones; about 83% of them occurred a single time. Less than 7% of the sample belongs to the ten largest clones.

From the cysteine through the phenylalanine, the CDR3 covers 12 amino acids. The entry retains the CDR3 DNA only, 36 bases that are in frame from base 1. Trimming takes 5 bases from V and 8 bases from J, and the germline ends sit 7 bases apart. CDR1 LNHNV and CDR2 YYDKDF were looked up in the germline V gene (reference sequence). This TCR came from a woman over 75 with acute or convalescent COVID-19. This receptor chain uses TRBV15 and TRBJ1-6, with the D gene too uncertain to name. Sample: peripheral blood. The CDR3 region reads CATSLQYSPLHF. DNA sequence: TGTGCCACCAGCTTGCAGTATTCACCCCTCCACTTT.